This TCR beta chain is from a study of regulatory T cells in long-lasting Graves disease. Arm-PCR of CDR3 regions with iRepertoire HTBI primers generated TCR beta libraries. Original handling: Identified segments across samples numbered some 62 TRBV and about 13 TRBJ. MiXCR, run by TCRdb on the multiplex PCR reads, gives a single entry per CDR3 protein. These V and J calls are TCRdb output, not the study's own analysis. The table records 400,000 to 500,000 distinct CDR3 sequences, around 15% of them present only once. This clonotype was recorded at least ten times. Time point given: newly diagnosed GD, antithyroid drugs for less than 3 months. From PBMCs, RNA was extracted and then used to make the TCR library. The sample also formed part of further work on T cells in Graves' hyperthyroidism and ophthalmopathy. That paper adds: A first-round RT-PCR of the TCR CDR3 used the HTBI primer set. Among thyroid clonotypes expanded above 0.001, most also appeared in blood.

The clonotype was recovered from a woman aged 45-60 years with Graves disease. The sequencing here drew on peripheral blood mononuclear cells (PBMCs), taken at new diagnosis, from a patient treated with antithyroid drugs.

As DNA, the CDR3 is TGTGCCAGCTCACCCGACAGATCTGAAGCTTTCTTT. Protein sequence: CASSPDRSEAFF. The chain couples TRBV18 to TRBJ1-1; weak D call: TRBD1 (5 bases). The V end lost 3 bases, the J end lost 6 bases, and 8 bases lay between the germline ends. Germline V gene lookup returns CDR1 KGHSH and CDR2 LQKENI. The CDR3 totals 12 residues. The full variable domain, rest sourced from reference TRBV18 and TRBJ1-1, is NAGVMQNPRHLVRRRGQEARLRCSPMKGHSHVYWYRQLPEEGLKFMVYLQKENIIDESGMPKERFSAEFPKEGPSILRIQQVVRGDSAAYFCASSPDRSEAFFGQGTRLTVV.